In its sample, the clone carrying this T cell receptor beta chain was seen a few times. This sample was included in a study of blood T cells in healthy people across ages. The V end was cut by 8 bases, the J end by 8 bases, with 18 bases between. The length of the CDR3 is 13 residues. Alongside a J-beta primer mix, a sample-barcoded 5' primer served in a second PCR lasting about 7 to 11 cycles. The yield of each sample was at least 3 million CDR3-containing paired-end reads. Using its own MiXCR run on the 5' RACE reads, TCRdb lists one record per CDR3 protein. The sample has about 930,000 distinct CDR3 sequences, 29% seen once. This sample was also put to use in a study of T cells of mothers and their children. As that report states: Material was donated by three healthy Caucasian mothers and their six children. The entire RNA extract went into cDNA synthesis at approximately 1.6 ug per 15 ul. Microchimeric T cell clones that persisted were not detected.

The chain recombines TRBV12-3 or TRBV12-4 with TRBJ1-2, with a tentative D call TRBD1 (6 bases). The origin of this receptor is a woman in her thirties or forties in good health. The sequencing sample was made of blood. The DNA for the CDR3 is TGTGCCAGCGGTAGAAGCGGGGGGCAAGGCTACACCTTC. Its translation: CASGRSGGQGYTF.